This T cell receptor beta chain was recorded in a study of T cells in tuberculosis. Study-level background: In South Africa, adults with active tuberculosis were compared with IGRA-negative and latently infected IGRA-positive adolescents. Findings and caveats of the study: Active tuberculosis patients had shorter CDR3-alpha; the beta difference was nonsignificant. Using the GMM-specific repertoire gave about 87% accuracy versus roughly 74% with motifs.

Per the germline V gene, CDR1 is MDHEN and CDR2 is SYDVKM. With 6 bases clipped from V and 7 bases from J, the junction kept 2 bases outside the gene matches. This CDR3 spans 12 amino acids. Sequenced by immunoSEQ multiplex PCR; TCRdb stores in-frame clones only, minus some. The sample includes 44,000 or so clones, 90% to 95% of them seen just once. Regarding this clone: Its specificity is unknown.

J is TRBJ1-5 and V is TRBV28; 8 nucleotides line up with TRBD1. This sequence was found in a donor between 5 and 29 years old with latent tuberculosis or without tuberculosis infection. Sequenced: PBMCs. The CDR3 DNA follows: TGTGCCAGCAGACAGGGGGAGCAGCCCCAGCATTTT. Protein: CASRQGEQPQHF.